This TCR beta chain was obtained from a study of blood T cell repertoires in COVID-19. Study-level background: Acute and convalescent COVID-19 specimens originated in the United States, Italy and Spain. Sources were T cells, B-cell-depleted T cells, or PBMCs; the material itself was cDNA or gDNA.

Original processing methods: Scientists estimated how many nucleated cells there were by amplifying reference gene primers. Clones were read by immunoSEQ multiplex PCR, and TCRdb kept only the in-frame ones, dropping some. V and J calls and clone size are as listed in that table; D and trimming were resolved from the DNA. The sample lists around 300,000 clones, 88% occurring once. It was during active infection that Seattle patients were enrolled and then longitudinally followed. The source of this sequence is a woman younger than 45 with COVID-19, enrolled during active disease. Sequenced material: peripheral blood.

Here the CDR3 reads CASSFLESGGATPFF. CDR3 bases: TGTGCCAGCAGCTTTCTCGAAAGCGGGGGGGCAACCCCGTTCTTC. The gene calls are TRBV7-8 and TRBJ2-1; 10 nucleotides line up with TRBD2. Germline V CDR1 and CDR2: SGHVS, FQNEAQ. Trimming cost V 3 bases and J 15 bases; bases outside gene matches: 14. The CDR3 contains 15 residues.